The 19 T cell receptor beta chains given below trace back to one sample, sequenced in a study of technical replicates of blood from several donors. Method: immunoSEQ multiplex PCR; TCRdb's copy keeps in-frame clones and lacks some. Of around 74,000 clones detected, 80% to 90% appear once; the ten largest clones hold 4.8%. The sample consisted of PBMCs. Receptors were obtained from a human donor in good health. Some clones in this sample may be carry-over from other donors' samples.

This clone was recorded only once. CDR3 sequence reads: CASSLGQPQETQYF. Written as DNA, the CDR3 is TGTGCCAGCAGCTTGGGACAGCCCCAAGAGACCCAGTACTTC. This chain joins TRBV5-6 and TRBJ2-5; the D gene is possibly TRBD1 (5 bases). CDR1 is SGHDT and CDR2 is YYEEEE in the germline V gene. The CDR3 consists of 14 residues. V shed 0 bases and J shed 1 base, with 7 bases lying between them.

The gene calls are TRBV4-2 and TRBJ2-2; TRBD1 matches 8 bases. The CDR3 is 15 residues long. V trimming: 4 bases; J trimming: 4 bases; junction bases outside the gene matches: 5. Germline-derived CDR1 and CDR2 are LGHNA and YNFKEQ. CDR3 residues: CASSLGTGGTGELFF. In DNA form, the CDR3 reads TGTGCCAGCAGCCTGGGGACAGGAGGCACCGGGGAGCTGTTTTTT.

This chain links TRBV23-1 with TRBJ2-5; 12 bases are shared with TRBD2. TRBV23-1 is an ORF, with its function uncertain. V shed 4 bases, J shed 5 bases, and the junction held 20 bases outside the gene matches. CDR3 length equals 20 residues. In nucleotides, the CDR3 is TGCGCCAGCAGTCGACCTAGCGGGGGGGCCTATATTACCTCCAAGGAGACCCAGTACTTC. Translating it yields CASSRPSGGAYITSKETQYF.

This clone was picked up one time. An end of the junction differs from the germline gene, which may be a read error. V and J are TRBV5-4 and TRBJ2-7; TRBD2 matches 8 bases. The CDR3 extends over 15 amino acids. CDR1 and CDR2 (germline): SGHNT, YYREEE (reference sequence). For the CDR3, the DNA is TGTGCCAGCAGTTCCGGGACTAGATTCTCCCACGAGCAGTACTTC. Translating it yields CASSSGTRFSHEQYF.

The chain carries TRBV5-1 and TRBJ1-6, with D tentatively TRBD1 (6 bases). Trimming removed 3 bases from V and 10 bases from J, with 11 bases in between. The germline V gene has CDR1 SGHRS and CDR2 YFSETQ. The CDR3 extends over 13 amino acids. CDR3 sequence (DNA): TGCGCCAGCAGCTGGGAGAGGGGGTCACCCCTCCACTTT. Translated: CASSWERGSPLHF.

This chain uses TRBV7-2 with TRBJ2-2, with unresolved D. Trimming pared 2 bases from V and 5 bases from J, leaving 15 bases between. CDR1 SGHTA and CDR2 FQGNSA come from the germline V gene. The CDR3 totals 16 residues. CDR3 DNA sequence: TGTGCCAGCAGCTTACGCCGGCTCACTATAACCGGGGAGCTGTTTTTT. This encodes CASSLRRLTITGELFF.

The count of this clone is one. The CDR3 sequence is CASSPRLAGGSYNEQFF. The CDR3 bases are TGTGCCAGCAGCCCCAGACTAGCGGGGGGCTCCTACAATGAGCAGTTCTTC. The chain carries TRBV9 and TRBJ2-1; 13 nucleotides align to TRBD2. Germline values: CDR1 SGDLS, CDR2 YYNGEE. V lost 4 bases and J lost 0; bases outside the gene matches: 4. The CDR3 extends over 17 amino acids. The full variable domain, rest sourced from reference TRBV9 and TRBJ2-1, is DSGVTQTPKHLITATGQRVTLRCSPRSGDLSVYWYQQSLDQGLQFLIQYYNGEERAKGNILERFSAQQFPDLHSELNLSSLELGDSALYFCASSPRLAGGSYNEQFFGPGTRLTVL.

This clone was observed a handful of times. The rearrangement uses TRBV29-1 and TRBJ2-7, with 7 bases fitting TRBD1. The V gene's germline CDR1 is SQVTM and CDR2 ANQGSEA. This CDR3 is built from 14 residues. V trimming: 7 bases; J trimming: 0 bases; junction bases outside the gene matches: 9. The DNA for the CDR3 is TGCAGCGCCCTGACACGGGACAGCTCCTACGAGCAGTACTTC. This gives the protein CSALTRDSSYEQYF.

Concerning this clone itself: It may be a read error: a sequence one base away is much more abundant. The chain employs TRBV7-6 and TRBJ1-6, with D unresolved. With 1 base removed from V and 10 bases from J, the gap between germline ends came to 11 bases. Germline-derived CDR1 and CDR2 are SGHVS and FNYEAQ. CDR3 length equals 14 residues. CDR3 sequence: CASSLGGFGSPLHF. DNA for the CDR3: TGTGCCAGCAGCTTAGGAGGGTTCGGGTCACCCCTCCACTTT.

Here the CDR3 DNA reads TGTGCCAGCAGCTTAGACTGGGCTTCCCTGGGGACCCAGTACTTC. It is translated as CASSLDWASLGTQYF. The chain employs TRBV7-8 and TRBJ2-5; no firm D call. Per the germline V gene, CDR1 is SGHVS and CDR2 is FQNEAQ. The CDR3 length is 15 residues. The germline V and J ends were trimmed by 1 base and 7 bases, with 16 bases remaining between them.

The rearrangement uses TRBV11-2 and TRBJ1-1; TRBD1 matches at 8 bases. The CDR3 consists of 13 residues. J gave up 5 bases and V 7 bases, and 6 bases lay outside the gene matches. CDR1 is SGHAT and CDR2 is FQNNGV in the germline V gene. The CDR3 reads CASTPGGWTEAFF. CDR3 in DNA: TGTGCCAGCACCCCAGGGGGCTGGACTGAAGCTTTCTTT.

J is TRBJ1-5 and V is TRBV5-6; no definite D call. V lost 0 bases to trimming and J lost 7 bases, with 8 bases between them. The CDR3 extends over 13 amino acids. CDR1 and CDR2 (germline): SGHDT, YYEEEE. DNA for the CDR3: TGTGCCAGCAGCTTGGCCGCTCAGCAGCCCCAGCATTTT. Protein product: CASSLAAQQPQHF.

This clone was found once. V and J are TRBV5-1 and TRBJ2-2, with a tentative D call TRBD1 (5 bases). Germline-derived CDR1 and CDR2 are SGHRS and YFSETQ. V was trimmed by 5 bases and J by 2 bases, leaving 10 bases between them. CDR3 length: 14 amino acids. The CDR3 DNA reads TGCGCCAGCAGTTCTCAGGGCAACACCGGGGAGCTGTTTTTT. It is translated as CASSSQGNTGELFF.

V usage is TRBV28 and J usage is TRBJ1-5; 7 bases fit TRBD1. The CDR3 spans 15 residues. Germline V gene data show CDR1 as MDHEN and CDR2 as SYDVKM. The V gene end was trimmed by 6 bases and the J gene end by 11 bases; junction bases not matched to a gene: 16. The CDR3 bases are TGTGCCAGCAGCTCTCCGATTGGACAGGCGTTTTCCCAGCATTTT. It translates to CASSSPIGQAFSQHF.

This chain links TRBV4-1 with TRBJ1-1; D possibly corresponds to TRBD1 (5 bases). This CDR3 has 15 residues. Germline CDR1 reads MGHRA; CDR2 reads YSYEKL. V lost 0 bases to trimming and J lost 4 bases, with 12 bases between them. The chain's CDR3 is CASSQDGQGGTEAFF. In DNA, the CDR3 is TGCGCCAGCAGCCAAGATGGGCAGGGAGGCACTGAAGCTTTCTTT.

A single count supports this clone. The gene calls are TRBV7-2 and TRBJ2-1; a weak D match, TRBD1 (5 bases). V was clipped by 6 bases and J by 5 bases, with 11 bases between them. From germline, CDR1 is SGHTA and CDR2 FQGNSA. This CDR3 contains 13 residues. In DNA form, the CDR3 reads TGTGCCAGCAGGGTGGGCAGGGACAATGAGCAGTTCTTC. Protein: CASRVGRDNEQFF.

V usage is TRBV4-3 and J usage is TRBJ2-7; D remains unclear. V lost 4 bases and J lost 2, with 18 bases in between. Per the germline V gene, CDR1 is LGHNA and CDR2 is YSLEER. The length of the CDR3 is 16 residues. The CDR3 bases are TGCGCCAGCAGCCTCGAACGAGGAGACCGACCCTACGAGCAGTACTTC. Protein sequence: CASSLERGDRPYEQYF.

The chain uses TRBV4-3 and TRBJ1-1; tentatively, D is TRBD1 (5 bases). V lost 0 bases to trimming and J lost 8 bases, with 13 bases between them. The CDR3 covers 14 residues. CDR1 and CDR2 (germline): LGHNA, YSLEER. As DNA, the CDR3 is TGCGCCAGCAGCCAAGATCTTGGGGGGAGGGAAGCTTTCTTT. Translating it yields CASSQDLGGREAFF.

The chain carries TRBV11-2 and TRBJ2-1; TRBD2 agrees at 7 bases. The J segment lost 8 bases and the V segment lost 5 bases, leaving 18 bases of the junction unmatched. The CDR3 spans 17 residues. Germline CDR1 reads SGHAT; CDR2 reads FQNNGV. As DNA, the CDR3 is TGTGCCAGCAGCCTCACCCAGAGCGGGATCTCCCTTTATGAGCAGTTCTTC. It encodes CASSLTQSGISLYEQFF.